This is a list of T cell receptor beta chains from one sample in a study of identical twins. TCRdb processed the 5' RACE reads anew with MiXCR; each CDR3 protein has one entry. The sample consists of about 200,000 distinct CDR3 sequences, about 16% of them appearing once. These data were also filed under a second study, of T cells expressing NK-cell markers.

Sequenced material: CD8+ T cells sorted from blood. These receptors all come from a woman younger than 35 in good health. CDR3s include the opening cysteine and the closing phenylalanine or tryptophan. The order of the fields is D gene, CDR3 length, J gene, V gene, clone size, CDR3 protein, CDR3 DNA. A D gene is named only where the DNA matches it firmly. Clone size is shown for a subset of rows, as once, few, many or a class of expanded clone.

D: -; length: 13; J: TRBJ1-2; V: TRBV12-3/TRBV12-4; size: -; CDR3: CASSLVGTYGYTF; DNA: TGTGCCAGCAGTTTAGTCGGGACCTATGGCTACACCTTC
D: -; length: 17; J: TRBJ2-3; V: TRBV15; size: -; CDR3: CATSRVGPTADTDTQYF; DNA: TGTGCCACCAGCAGAGTAGGGCCGACCGCCGACACAGATACGCAGTATTTT
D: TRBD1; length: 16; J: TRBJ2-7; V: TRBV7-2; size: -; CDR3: CASSLVGQGASGEQYF; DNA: TGTGCCAGCAGCTTAGTGGGACAGGGGGCCTCGGGCGAGCAGTACTTC
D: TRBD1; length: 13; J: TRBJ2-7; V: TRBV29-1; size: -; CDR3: CSVDLGQGYEQYF; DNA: TGCAGCGTAGACCTGGGACAGGGCTACGAGCAGTACTTC
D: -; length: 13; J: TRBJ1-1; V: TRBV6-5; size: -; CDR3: CASSWGGNTEAFF; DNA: TGTGCCAGCAGTTGGGGGGGGAACACTGAAGCTTTCTTT
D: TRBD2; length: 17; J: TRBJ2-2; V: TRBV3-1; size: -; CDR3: CASSQKAGGVNTGELFF; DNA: TGTGCCAGCAGCCAAAAAGCGGGAGGAGTGAACACCGGGGAGCTGTTTTTT
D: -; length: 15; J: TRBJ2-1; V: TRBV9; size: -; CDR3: CASSVGAGWGNEQFF; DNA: TGTGCCAGCAGCGTAGGGGCAGGGTGGGGCAATGAGCAGTTCTTC
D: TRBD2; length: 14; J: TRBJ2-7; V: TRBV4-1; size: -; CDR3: CASSLVSGTHEQYF; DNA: TGCGCCAGCAGCCTGGTTAGCGGGACCCACGAGCAGTACTTC
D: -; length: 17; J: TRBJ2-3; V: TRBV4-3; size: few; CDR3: CASSQTERVASTDTQYF; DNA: TGCGCCAGCAGCCAAACTGAGCGGGTCGCTAGCACAGATACGCAGTATTTT
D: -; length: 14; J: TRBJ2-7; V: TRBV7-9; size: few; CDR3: CASSFSTVSYEQYF; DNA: TGTGCCAGCAGCTTTTCGACAGTCTCCTACGAGCAGTACTTC
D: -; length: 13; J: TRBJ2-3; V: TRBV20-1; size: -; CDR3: CSPLGRDTDTQYF; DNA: TGCAGTCCCCTCGGACGGGACACAGATACGCAGTATTTT
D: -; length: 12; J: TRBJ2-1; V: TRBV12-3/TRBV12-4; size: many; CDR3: CASRDRYNEQFF; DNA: TGTGCCAGCAGGGATCGCTACAATGAGCAGTTCTTC
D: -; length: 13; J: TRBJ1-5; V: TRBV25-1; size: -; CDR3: CASSGPGAQPQHF; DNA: TGTGCCAGCAGTGGACCAGGGGCTCAGCCCCAGCATTTT
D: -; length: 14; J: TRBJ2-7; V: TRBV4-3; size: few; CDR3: CASSQELVTYEQYF; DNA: TGCGCCAGCAGCCAAGAATTAGTTACCTACGAGCAGTACTTC
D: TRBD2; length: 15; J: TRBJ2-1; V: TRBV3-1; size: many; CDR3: CASSQFASGTDEQFF; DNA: TGTGCCAGCAGCCAATTTGCTAGCGGGACGGATGAGCAGTTCTTC
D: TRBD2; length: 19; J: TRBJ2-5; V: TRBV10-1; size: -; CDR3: CASSPNGIAGGREGETQYF; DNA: TGCGCCAGCAGTCCCAATGGAATAGCGGGGGGGCGAGAAGGGGAGACCCAGTACTTC
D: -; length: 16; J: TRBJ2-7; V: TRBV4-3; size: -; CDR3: CASSPGPGGNTYEQYF; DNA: TGCGCCAGCAGCCCTGGGCCGGGCGGGAACACCTACGAGCAGTACTTC
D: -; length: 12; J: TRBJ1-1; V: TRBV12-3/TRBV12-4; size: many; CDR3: CASSAGTTEAFF; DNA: TGTGCCAGCAGTGCAGGGACCACTGAAGCTTTCTTT
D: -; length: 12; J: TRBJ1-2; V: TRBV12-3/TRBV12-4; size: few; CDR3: CASKEGGHGYTF; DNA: TGTGCCAGCAAGGAGGGAGGTCATGGCTACACCTTC
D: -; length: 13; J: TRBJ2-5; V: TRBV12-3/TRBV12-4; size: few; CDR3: CASTTRTQETQYF; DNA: TGTGCCAGCACAACCAGGACTCAAGAGACCCAGTACTTC
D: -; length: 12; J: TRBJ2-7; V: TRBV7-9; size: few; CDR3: CASSFTGVEQYF; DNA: TGTGCCAGCAGTTTTACGGGGGTCGAGCAGTACTTC
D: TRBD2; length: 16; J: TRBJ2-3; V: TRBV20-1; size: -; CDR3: CSAPSGGPAPTDTQYF; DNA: TGCAGTGCGCCTAGCGGGGGGCCCGCCCCCACAGATACGCAGTATTTT
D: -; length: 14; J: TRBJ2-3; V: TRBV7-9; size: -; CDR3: CASIAGGPGDTQYF; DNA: TGTGCCAGCATCGCAGGAGGCCCAGGGGATACGCAGTATTTT
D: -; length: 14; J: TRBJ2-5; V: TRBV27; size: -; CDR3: CASSLYRSQETQYF; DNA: TGTGCCAGCAGTTTATATAGGAGTCAAGAGACCCAGTACTTC
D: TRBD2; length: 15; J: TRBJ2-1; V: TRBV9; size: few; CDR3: CASSPYPGGINEQFF; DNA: TGTGCCAGCAGCCCCTATCCCGGGGGGATCAATGAGCAGTTCTTC
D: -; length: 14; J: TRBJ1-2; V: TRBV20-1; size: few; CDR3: CSASPIRGDYGYTF; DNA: TGCAGTGCTAGTCCTATCCGGGGGGACTATGGCTACACCTTC
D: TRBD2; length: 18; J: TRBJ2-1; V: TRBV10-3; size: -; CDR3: CAISEGGRLAGGYNEQFF; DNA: TGTGCCATCAGTGAAGGGGGCCGGTTAGCGGGAGGTTACAATGAGCAGTTCTTC
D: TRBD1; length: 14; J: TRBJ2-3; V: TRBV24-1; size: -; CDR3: CATSDHTGADTQYF; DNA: TGTGCCACCAGTGATCATACAGGGGCGGATACGCAGTATTTT
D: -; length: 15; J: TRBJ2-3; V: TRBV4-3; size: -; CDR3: CASSQDRRSTDTQYF; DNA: TGCGCCAGCAGCCAAGATAGGAGGAGCACAGATACGCAGTATTTT
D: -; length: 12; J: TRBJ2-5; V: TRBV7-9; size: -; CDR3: CASMGNQETQYF; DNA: TGTGCCAGTATGGGGAACCAAGAGACCCAGTACTTC
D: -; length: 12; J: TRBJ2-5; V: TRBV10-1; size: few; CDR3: CAIARGRETQYF; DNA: TGCGCCATCGCCCGGGGGCGAGAGACCCAGTACTTC
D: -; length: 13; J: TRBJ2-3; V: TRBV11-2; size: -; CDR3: CASSIILSDTQYF; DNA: TGTGCCAGCAGCATAATACTTTCAGATACGCAGTATTTT
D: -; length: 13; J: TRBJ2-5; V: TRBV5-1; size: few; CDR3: CASSLNGGQTQYF; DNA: TGCGCCAGCAGCTTGAATGGAGGACAGACCCAGTACTTC
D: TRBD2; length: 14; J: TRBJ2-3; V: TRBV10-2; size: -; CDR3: CASIGGGFTDTQYF; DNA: TGCGCCAGCATTGGCGGGGGATTCACAGATACGCAGTATTTT
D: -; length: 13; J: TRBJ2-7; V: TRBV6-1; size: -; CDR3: CASSEGITYEQYF; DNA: TGTGCCAGCAGTGAGGGCATTACCTACGAGCAGTACTTC
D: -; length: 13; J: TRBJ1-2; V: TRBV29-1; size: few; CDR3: CSVEGGTDYGYTF; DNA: TGCAGCGTTGAAGGGGGTACCGACTATGGCTACACCTTC
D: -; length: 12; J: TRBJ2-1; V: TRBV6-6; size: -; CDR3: CASSWALNEQFF; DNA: TGTGCCAGCAGTTGGGCCCTCAATGAGCAGTTCTTC
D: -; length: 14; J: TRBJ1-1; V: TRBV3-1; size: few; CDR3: CASSQDWPRTEAFF; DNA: TGTGCCAGCAGCCAAGATTGGCCACGGACTGAAGCTTTCTTT
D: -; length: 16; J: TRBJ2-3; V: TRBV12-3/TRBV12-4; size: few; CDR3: CASSFRAHGSTDTQYF; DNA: TGTGCCAGCAGTTTTCGGGCCCATGGAAGCACAGATACGCAGTATTTT
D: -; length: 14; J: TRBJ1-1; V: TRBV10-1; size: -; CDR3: CASSESGGDTEAFF; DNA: TGCGCCAGCAGTGAGTCAGGCGGGGACACTGAAGCTTTCTTT
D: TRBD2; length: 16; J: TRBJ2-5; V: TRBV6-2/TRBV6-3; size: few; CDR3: CASSYFVAGGQETQYF; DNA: TGTGCCAGCAGTTACTTCGTAGCGGGAGGGCAGGAGACCCAGTACTTC
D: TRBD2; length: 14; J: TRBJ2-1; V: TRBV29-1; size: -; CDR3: CSVEGLAGVNEQFF; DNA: TGCAGCGTGGAAGGCCTAGCGGGAGTGAATGAGCAGTTCTTC
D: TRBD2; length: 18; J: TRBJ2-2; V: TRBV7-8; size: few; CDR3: CATAPLAGEEGAAGELFF; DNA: TGTGCCACCGCCCCACTAGCGGGAGAAGAGGGGGCGGCCGGGGAGCTGTTTTTT
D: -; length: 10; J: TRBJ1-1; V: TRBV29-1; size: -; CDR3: CSVRNTEAFF; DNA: TGCAGCGTTAGGAACACTGAAGCTTTCTTT
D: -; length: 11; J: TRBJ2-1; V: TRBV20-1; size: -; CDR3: CSARLAGEQFF; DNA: TGCAGTGCTAGGCTAGCCGGTGAGCAGTTCTTC
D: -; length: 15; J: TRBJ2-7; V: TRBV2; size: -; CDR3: CASRMSRQDPYEQYF; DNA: TGTGCCAGCAGGATGTCCCGACAGGACCCCTACGAGCAGTACTTC
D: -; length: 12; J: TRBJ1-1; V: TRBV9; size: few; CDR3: CASSLGPPEAFF; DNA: TGTGCCAGCAGCTTGGGACCCCCGGAAGCTTTCTTT
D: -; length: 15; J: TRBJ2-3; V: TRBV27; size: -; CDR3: CASSSPPGGTDTQYF; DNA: TGTGCCAGCAGTTCACCTCCAGGCGGCACAGATACGCAGTATTTT
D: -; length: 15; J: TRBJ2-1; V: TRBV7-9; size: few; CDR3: CASSPDGLTYNEQFF; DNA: TGTGCCAGCAGCCCGGACGGACTAACCTACAATGAGCAGTTCTTC
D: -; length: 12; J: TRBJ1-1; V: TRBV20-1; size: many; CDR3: CSAWRGATEAFF; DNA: TGCAGTGCCTGGAGGGGGGCTACTGAAGCTTTCTTT
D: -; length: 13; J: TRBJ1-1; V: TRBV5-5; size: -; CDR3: CASSWGEATEAFF; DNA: TGTGCCAGCAGCTGGGGGGAGGCCACTGAAGCTTTCTTT
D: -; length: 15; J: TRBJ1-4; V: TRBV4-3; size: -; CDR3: CASSQTPAAEEKLFF; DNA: TGCGCCAGCAGCCAGACGCCGGCGGCGGAAGAAAAACTGTTTTTT
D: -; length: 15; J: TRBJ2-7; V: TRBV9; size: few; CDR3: CASSPPTGNPYEQYF; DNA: TGTGCCAGCAGCCCCCCCACGGGTAACCCTTACGAGCAGTACTTC
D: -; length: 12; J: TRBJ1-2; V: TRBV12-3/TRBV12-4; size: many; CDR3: CASSLPGYGYTF; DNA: TGTGCCAGCAGTCTTCCCGGCTATGGCTACACCTTC
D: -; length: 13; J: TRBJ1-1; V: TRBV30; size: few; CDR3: CAWSVGGSTEAFF; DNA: TGTGCCTGGAGTGTAGGCGGGAGCACTGAAGCTTTCTTT